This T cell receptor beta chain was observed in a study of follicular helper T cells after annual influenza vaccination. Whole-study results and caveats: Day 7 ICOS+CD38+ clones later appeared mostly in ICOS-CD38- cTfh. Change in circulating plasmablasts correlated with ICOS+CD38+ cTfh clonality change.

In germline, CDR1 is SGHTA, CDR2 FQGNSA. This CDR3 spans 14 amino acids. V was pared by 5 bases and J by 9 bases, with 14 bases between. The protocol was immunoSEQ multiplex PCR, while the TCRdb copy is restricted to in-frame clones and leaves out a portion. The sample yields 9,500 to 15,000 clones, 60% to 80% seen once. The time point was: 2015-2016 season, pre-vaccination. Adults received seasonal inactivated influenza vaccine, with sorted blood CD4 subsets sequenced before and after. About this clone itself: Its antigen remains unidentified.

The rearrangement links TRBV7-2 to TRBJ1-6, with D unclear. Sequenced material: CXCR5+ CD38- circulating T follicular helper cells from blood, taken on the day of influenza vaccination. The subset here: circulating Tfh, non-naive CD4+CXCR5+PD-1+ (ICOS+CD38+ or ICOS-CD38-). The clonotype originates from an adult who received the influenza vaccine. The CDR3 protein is CASSAGPRSSPLHF. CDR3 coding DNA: TGTGCCAGCAGCGCGGGCCCTAGGTCTTCACCCCTCCACTTT.